This T cell receptor beta chain was identified in a study of cytomegalovirus exposure and HLA in healthy donors. Findings and caveats of the study: Among the most significant clusters, several appeared linked to common viral pathogens in a later analysis.

A multiplex PCR was run with 60 Vbeta primers and 13 Jbeta primers. Profiling relied on immunoSEQ multiplex PCR, and the TCRdb table lists in-frame clones only, not all of them. Counted here are approximately 100,000 clones, roughly four fifths occurring once; the ten biggest clones make up approximately 14%. V was clipped by 4 bases and J by 5 bases, with 12 bases between them. Looked up from germline, CDR1 is SGDLS and CDR2 is YYNGEE. The CDR3 loop spans 13 amino acids. Comments on this clone: Its specificity is unknown.

The clonotype originates from a male donor in good health and CMV-seropositive. The chain joins TRBV9 to TRBJ1-1; D is ambiguous. Sequencing input: PBMCs. Here the CDR3 DNA reads TGTGCCAGCAGCCTAGGGCCAGGTACTGAAGCTTTCTTT. Translating it yields CASSLGPGTEAFF. The full variable domain, rest sourced from reference TRBV9 and TRBJ1-1, is DSGVTQTPKHLITATGQRVTLRCSPRSGDLSVYWYQQSLDQGLQFLIQYYNGEERAKGNILERFSAQQFPDLHSELNLSSLELGDSALYFCASSLGPGTEAFFGQGTRLTVV.